This T cell receptor (beta chain) was documented in a study of OX40 agonist ivuxolimab in advanced cancers. Study results and limitations: Expanded clones tended on average to be more numerous among CD8+ T cells than CD4+. Still undetermined is the antigen specificity of the expanded peripheral T cells.

Only in-frame clones appear in the TCRdb table, and some are missing; sequencing was by immunoSEQ multiplex PCR. There are around 60,000 clones in the sample; about 90% occur only once, and under 2% lies in the top ten. V lost 5 bases to trimming and J lost 2 bases, with 13 bases between them. The CDR3 consists of 14 residues. In germline, CDR1 is SGHVS, CDR2 FQNEAQ. Concerning this clone itself: Antigen: not known.

The TCR originated in an adult with an advanced solid tumor such as melanoma, head and neck, liver or kidney cancer. The V gene is TRBV7-8, the J gene TRBJ2-7; a possible D gene is TRBD2 (5 bases). The sequenced sample was CD4+ or CD8+ T cells sorted from blood, obtained in a trial of the OX40 agonist ivuxolimab. CDR3 in amino acids: CASSPRAPTYEQYF. The CDR3 region has the DNA TGTGCCAGCAGCCCGAGGGCCCCAACCTACGAGCAGTACTTC. The entire variable domain, with the rest obtained from reference TRBV7-8 and TRBJ2-7, is as follows: GAGVSQSPRYKVAKRGQDVALRCDPISGHVSLFWYQQALGQGPEFLTYFQNEAQLDKSGLPSDRFFAERPEGSVSTLKIQRTQQEDSAVYLCASSPRAPTYEQYFGPGTRLTVT.